These T cell receptor beta chains were read from a single sample in a study of T cell responses to AZD1222 COVID-19 vaccine. TCRdb's copy holds only in-frame clones and misses some; the assay was immunoSEQ multiplex PCR. Of roughly 150,000 clones detected, roughly 94% appear once; the ten largest clones hold roughly 4.6%. This material consisted of peripheral blood, taken 28 days after the second AZD1222 dose. These receptors were collected from an adult who received the AZD1222 COVID-19 vaccine. Both conserved end residues are part of each CDR3. A D gene is named only where the DNA matches it firmly. Part of the rows lack a size; the others show once, few, many or a class for expanded clones.

d_call	v_call	clone_size	cdr3_length	j_call	cdr3_aa	cdr3_nt
TRBD2	TRBV19	.	15	TRBJ2-2	CASSGLAGVTGELFF	TGTGCCAGTAGTGGACTAGCGGGAGTTACCGGGGAGCTGTTTTTT
.	TRBV19	.	13	TRBJ2-3	CASSSIPVDTQYF	TGTGCCAGTAGTAGCATACCCGTAGATACGCAGTATTTT
.	TRBV6-5	.	15	TRBJ1-2	CASSYSGGEDYGYTF	TGTGCCAGCAGTTACTCTGGAGGGGAGGACTATGGCTACACCTTC
TRBD1	TRBV30	.	14	TRBJ2-3	CAWNLVTRGDTQYF	TGTGCCTGGAACCTGGTGACCAGGGGGGATACGCAGTATTTT
TRBD1	TRBV24-1	.	14	TRBJ2-7	CATSDRGQGRQQYF	TGTGCCACCAGTGATCGTGGACAGGGCCGTCAGCAGTACTTC
.	TRBV30	.	18	TRBJ2-1	CAWSVLLGLRSSYNEQFF	TGTGCCTGGAGTGTACTGCTGGGGCTCCGAAGCTCCTACAATGAGCAGTTCTTC
.	TRBV21-1	.	10	TRBJ2-3	CASSGDTQYF	TGTGCCAGCTCAGGAGATACGCAGTATTTT
TRBD1	TRBV7-9	.	18	TRBJ1-2	CASSFSRGQVTGGYGYTF	TGTGCCAGCAGCTTTTCCCGGGGGCAGGTTACAGGGGGCTATGGCTACACCTTC
TRBD2	TRBV3-1/TRBV3-2	.	13	TRBJ2-1	CASRSGGYNEQFF	TGTGCCAGCAGGAGCGGGGGCTACAATGAGCAGTTCTTC
.	TRBV20-1	.	12	TRBJ2-1	CSASIRSNEQFF	TGCAGTGCTAGTATTCGGAGCAATGAGCAGTTCTTC
.	TRBV20-1	.	17	TRBJ1-3	CSASRGGGLSSGNTIYF	TGCAGTGCTAGTAGAGGGGGAGGGCTAAGCTCTGGAAACACCATATATTTT
.	TRBV7-2	.	13	TRBJ1-2	CASSLVQGRGYTF	TGTGCCAGCAGCTTAGTCCAGGGTCGTGGCTACACCTTC
.	TRBV7-9	.	11	TRBJ2-5	CASSLKETQYF	TGTGCCAGCAGCTTAAAGGAGACCCAGTACTTC
.	TRBV7-2	.	13	TRBJ2-7	CASSLVGPGEQYF	TGTGCCAGCAGCTTAGTGGGGCCTGGCGAGCAGTACTTC
TRBD2	TRBV4-3	.	15	TRBJ2-2	CASSPTSGNTGELFF	TGCGCCAGCAGCCCGACTAGCGGCAACACCGGGGAGCTGTTTTTT
.	TRBV5-6	.	14	TRBJ2-3	CASSLGGDQDTQYF	TGTGCCAGCAGCTTGGGAGGGGATCAGGATACGCAGTATTTT
.	TRBV20-1	.	14	TRBJ1-2	CSASPSRSALGYTF	TGCAGTGCTAGTCCTTCGAGGTCGGCCCTGGGCTACACCTTC
.	TRBV6-5	.	15	TRBJ1-2	CASTPGADANYGYTF	TGTGCCAGCACTCCCGGGGCCGATGCAAACTATGGCTACACCTTC
.	TRBV28	.	14	TRBJ2-5	CASSSTFSGETQYF	TGTGCCAGCAGTTCCACCTTTTCCGGGGAGACCCAGTACTTC
TRBD1	TRBV5-6	.	16	TRBJ1-2	CASSLGGTGSNYGYTF	TGTGCCAGCAGCTTGGGAGGGACAGGGTCCAACTATGGCTACACCTTC
.	TRBV21-1	.	12	TRBJ1-2	CASSIGGGGYTF	TGTGCCAGCAGCATTGGAGGAGGGGGCTACACCTTC
.	TRBV27	once	13	TRBJ1-2	CASSFPGGFGYTF	TGTGCCAGCAGTTTCCCGGGGGGGTTCGGCTACACCTTC
.	TRBV5-1	.	15	TRBJ2-2	CASSLPGAGTGELFF	TGCGCCAGCAGCTTGCCGGGAGCGGGCACCGGGGAGCTGTTTTTT
.	TRBV6-5	.	14	TRBJ1-6	CASSYRGEDSPLHF	TGTGCCAGCAGTTACAGGGGGGAGGATTCACCCCTCCACTTT
.	TRBV7-2	once	13	TRBJ1-6	CATSGSYNSPLHF	TGTGCCACCAGCGGGTCCTATAATTCACCCCTCCACTTT
.	TRBV5-1	.	18	TRBJ1-6	CASSLGAQGSSYNSPLHF	TGCGCCAGCAGCTTGGGGGCCCAGGGAAGCTCCTATAATTCACCCCTCCACTTT
.	TRBV6-5	.	14	TRBJ2-7	CASSYEAGPYEQYF	TGTGCCAGCAGTTACGAAGCAGGGCCCTACGAGCAGTACTTC
.	TRBV7-2	.	15	TRBJ1-1	CASSLNWAVNTEAFF	TGTGCCAGCAGCTTAAACTGGGCGGTGAACACTGAAGCTTTCTTT
.	TRBV7-6	once	15	TRBJ2-2	CASSLNRAGTGELFF	TGTGCCAGCAGCTTAAACAGGGCTGGCACCGGGGAGCTGTTTTTT
TRBD1	TRBV20-1	.	14	TRBJ2-7	CSASGTGPSYEQYF	TGCAGTGCTAGTGGGACAGGGCCCTCCTACGAGCAGTACTTC
.	TRBV6-5	once	11	TRBJ2-1	CAAGSYNEQFF	TGTGCCGCGGGGTCCTACAATGAGCAGTTCTTC
TRBD1	TRBV11-2	.	17	TRBJ2-7	CASSGQGGPGSSYEQYF	TGTGCCAGCAGTGGACAGGGGGGACCCGGTAGCTCCTACGAGCAGTACTTC
TRBD1	TRBV11-2	.	15	TRBJ2-7	CASSLRDRTGYEQYF	TGTGCCAGCAGCCTAAGGGACAGGACGGGGTACGAGCAGTACTTC
TRBD1	TRBV7-9	.	16	TRBJ2-2	CASLGGAGGNTGELFF	TGTGCCAGCCTTGGTGGGGCAGGGGGTAACACCGGGGAGCTGTTTTTT
TRBD2	TRBV3-1/TRBV3-2	.	15	TRBJ2-7	CASSQDSGTSYEQYF	TGTGCCAGCAGCCAAGACTCAGGGACTAGCTACGAGCAGTACTTC
TRBD2	TRBV27	once	16	TRBJ2-1	CASSSGLAGFRNEQFF	TGTGCCAGCAGTTCCGGACTAGCGGGGTTCCGCAATGAGCAGTTCTTC
TRBD2	TRBV2	once	14	TRBJ2-7	CASSPRTSHREQYF	TGTGCCAGCAGTCCCCGGACTAGTCATAGAGAGCAGTACTTC
.	TRBV21-1	.	14	TRBJ2-5	CASSKAPQRHRQYF	TGTGCCAGCAGCAAAGCGCCTCAGCGGCACCGTCAGTACTTC
TRBD1	TRBV12-5	.	12	TRBJ2-7	CASGQGVYEQYF	TGTGCTAGTGGGCAGGGGGTCTACGAGCAGTACTTC
TRBD1	TRBV6-5	.	14	TRBJ1-2	CASSYSSGGSGYTF	TGTGCCAGCAGTTACTCTTCAGGGGGCAGTGGCTACACCTTC
TRBD2	TRBV6-5	once	15	TRBJ2-1	CASRLAGGPNNEQFF	TGTGCCAGCAGACTAGCGGGAGGGCCGAACAATGAGCAGTTCTTC
.	TRBV7-9	.	14	TRBJ2-5	CASSLEGSGETQYF	TGTGCCAGCAGCCTAGAGGGGTCGGGGGAGACCCAGTACTTC
.	TRBV3-1/TRBV3-2	.	14	TRBJ1-2	CASSQEGRGYGYTF	TGTGCCAGCAGCCAAGAAGGCAGGGGCTATGGCTACACCTTC
TRBD1	TRBV5-5	.	15	TRBJ1-5	CASTEGTGGGQPQHF	TGTGCCAGCACCGAAGGAACAGGGGGCGGTCAGCCCCAGCATTTT
TRBD2	TRBV9	once	17	TRBJ2-2	CASTRLAGGYSTGELFF	TGTGCCAGCACCCGACTAGCGGGAGGGTATTCCACCGGGGAGCTGTTTTTT
.	TRBV28	.	17	TRBJ1-1	CATKLSGTAIMNTEAFF	TGTGCCACCAAACTTTCCGGGACTGCTATCATGAACACTGAAGCTTTCTTT
.	TRBV4-1	.	13	TRBJ1-1	CASSPGLADEAFF	TGCGCCAGCAGCCCAGGGCTTGCGGATGAAGCTTTCTTT
.	TRBV3-1/TRBV3-2	once	16	TRBJ1-5	CASSQGGAGAFQPQHF	TGTGCCAGCAGCCAAGGAGGCGCGGGGGCGTTTCAGCCCCAGCATTTT
.	TRBV27	.	13	TRBJ1-6	CASSLSEDSPLHF	TGTGCCAGCAGTTTATCGGAGGATTCACCCCTCCACTTT
.	TRBV3-1/TRBV3-2	.	14	TRBJ1-5	CASSQLGGNQPQHF	TGTGCCAGCAGCCAACTTGGTGGTAATCAGCCCCAGCATTTT
TRBD1	TRBV29-1	.	12	TRBJ1-2	CSVTGDSYGYTF	TGCAGCGTCACAGGGGACAGCTATGGCTACACCTTC
.	TRBV5-1	.	14	TRBJ1-1	CASTLDGMNTEAFF	TGCGCCAGCACCCTGGACGGCATGAACACTGAAGCTTTCTTT
.	TRBV28	.	13	TRBJ1-2	CASSTGHPYGYTF	TGTGCCAGCAGTACAGGACATCCTTATGGCTACACCTTC
TRBD2	TRBV2	.	15	TRBJ2-1	CASRGTSVPYNEQFF	TGTGCCAGCAGGGGGACTAGCGTGCCCTACAATGAGCAGTTCTTC
.	TRBV4-1	.	16	TRBJ2-6	CASSQLTISGANVLTF	TGCGCCAGCAGCCAGTTGACCATCTCTGGGGCCAACGTCCTGACTTTC